The next 14 T cell receptor beta chains were all read from a single sample in a study of T cells in Graves' hyperthyroidism and ophthalmopathy. Amplification of TCR beta CDR3 regions used RNA as the template. During a first-round RT-PCR of the TCR CDR3, the HTBI primer set was used. A single record per CDR3 protein comes from TCRdb applying MiXCR to the multiplex PCR reads. The sample includes around 720,000 distinct CDR3 sequences, just over 35% of them seen just once. The specimen was blood. The source of these receptors is a woman between 35 and 50 years old with Graves' hyperthyroidism.

The chain joins TRBV28 to TRBJ2-5, with D uncertain. CDR1 MDHEN and CDR2 SYDVKM come from the germline V gene. Trimming stripped 4 bases from V and 4 bases from J, with 10 bases between. This CDR3 has 13 amino acids. Here the CDR3 reads CASSSVQTETQYF. The CDR3 coding sequence is TGTGCCAGCAGTTCGGTACAGACAGAGACCCAGTACTTC.

The V gene is TRBV7-3, the J gene TRBJ1-1, with TRBD1 matching over 8 bases. V shed 6 bases and J 0 bases; nucleotides not matched to a gene: 6. Germline-derived CDR1 and CDR2 are SGHTA and FQGTGA. The CDR3 sequence is 15 residues long. CDR3 sequence reads: CASRARQGLNTEAFF. DNA for the CDR3: TGTGCCAGCAGGGCCCGACAGGGGTTGAACACTGAAGCTTTCTTT. The full variable domain, in which reference TRBV7-3 and TRBJ1-1 provide the parts outside the CDR3, is GAGVSQTPSNKVTEKGKYVELRCDPISGHTALYWYRQSLGQGPEFLIYFQGTGAADDSGLPNDRFFAVRPEGSVSTLKIQRTERGDSAVYLCASRARQGLNTEAFFGQGTRLTVV.

This rearrangement joins TRBV9 to TRBJ1-6; D is perhaps TRBD1 (6 bases). CDR3 length: 17 residues. Trimming removed 4 bases from V and 10 bases from J, with 24 bases in between. Per the germline V gene, CDR1 is SGDLS and CDR2 is YYNGEE. In DNA, the CDR3 is TGTGCCAGCAGCCAAGGCTCGACCGGGACAATTTTATCACCCCTCCACTTT. Translating gives CASSQGSTGTILSPLHF.

The chain uses TRBV6-5 and TRBJ2-7, with TRBD2 identical over 8 bases. V lost 0 bases to trimming and J lost 3 bases; unmatched junction nucleotides: 1. Germline-derived CDR1 and CDR2 are MNHEY and SVGAGI. The CDR3 length is 14 residues. The CDR3 bases are TGTGCCAGCAGTTACTCGAGCGGGGGCTACGAGCAGTACTTC. Residues: CASSYSSGGYEQYF.

This clonotype was picked up many times. This chain joins TRBV7-2 and TRBJ1-6; 10 bases line up with TRBD1. The germline gives CDR1 SGHTA, CDR2 FQGNSA. The CDR3 contains 17 residues. The V gene end was trimmed by 1 base and the J gene end by 10 bases; junction bases not matched to a gene: 10. The CDR3 here is CASSLVAATGGRSPLHF. The CDR3, as DNA: TGTGCCAGCAGCTTAGTAGCGGCGACAGGGGGCCGGTCACCCCTCCACTTT.

A remark on this clonotype: The conserved final phenylalanine or tryptophan is absent from the CDR3, which likely points to a read error. The DNA is omitted, as the CDR3 cannot be located on it reliably, and the CDR3 follows TCRdb's listing. The rearrangement links TRBV5-4 to TRBJ1-5. The V gene's germline CDR1 is SGHNT and CDR2 YYREEE (reference sequence). The CDR3 is 8 amino acids long, termini counted. CDR3 region: CASGGQSA.

The gene calls are TRBV7-2 and TRBJ1-5; D is unresolved. The CDR3 loop spans 15 amino acids. Trimming took 5 bases from V and 5 from J, leaving 16 bases between them. Germline lookup yields CDR1 SGHTA and CDR2 FQGNSA. The CDR3 loop reads CASSSRAADDQPQHF. Here the CDR3 DNA reads TGTGCCAGCAGCAGTCGTGCGGCAGACGATCAGCCCCAGCATTTT.

The V and J genes are TRBV6-1 and TRBJ1-3; tentative D call: TRBD1 (5 bases). This CDR3 contains 14 residues. CDR1 and CDR2 from the germline V gene are MNHNS and SASEGT. The germline V and J ends were trimmed by 8 bases and 0 bases, with 11 bases remaining between them. The CDR3 loop is CASRQGFSGNTIYF. For the CDR3, the DNA is TGTGCCAGCCGTCAGGGCTTCTCTGGAAACACCATATATTTT.

The V and J genes are TRBV10-2 and TRBJ1-6; the D is unclear. Germline CDR1 reads WSHSY; CDR2 reads SAAADI. The CDR3 loop spans 15 amino acids. V was pared by 5 bases and J by 1 base, with 9 bases between. Written as DNA, the CDR3 is TGCGCCAGCAGTTTCCGACATTCCTATAATTCACCCCTCCACTTT. It is translated as CASSFRHSYNSPLHF.

This clonotype was observed a few times. Sequence at one end of the junction differs from germline and may be a read error. The chain links TRBV10-3 to TRBJ2-5; tentative D call: TRBD2 (5 bases). Germline V gene data show CDR1 as ENHRY and CDR2 as SYGVKD. This CDR3 spans 15 amino acids. The DNA for the CDR3 is TGTGCCAGCAGTTTTTTAACGCTCGAGGGAAGGACCCAGTACTTC. This codes for CASSFLTLEGRTQYF.

The chain couples TRBV7-3 to TRBJ1-2; a weak D match, TRBD1 (5 bases). The CDR3 loop spans 14 amino acids. V was shortened by 6 bases and J by 2 bases, with 13 bases between the two germline ends. The germline gives CDR1 SGHTA, CDR2 FQGTGA. CDR3 loop: CASSMGPTNYGYTF. CDR3 in DNA: TGTGCCAGCAGTATGGGACCGACCAACTATGGCTACACCTTC.

This clonotype was found many times. This chain joins TRBV12-3 or TRBV12-4 and TRBJ1-1; weak D call: TRBD1 (5 bases). Trimming pared 4 bases from V and 0 bases from J, leaving 9 bases between. The CDR3 extends over 14 amino acids. The CDR3 spells CASSYGDVNTEAFF. CDR3 sequence (DNA): TGTGCCAGCAGTTACGGGGACGTGAACACTGAAGCTTTCTTT.

This clonotype was found a few times. The chain couples TRBV6-5 to TRBJ1-5; the D is unclear. V was clipped by 0 bases and J by 5 bases, with 11 bases between them. Germline V gene sequence: CDR1 MNHEY, CDR2 SVGAGI. The CDR3 has 15 residues. CDR3 bases: TGTGCCAGCAGTTACTCATCAGGATTAGATCAGCCCCAGCATTTT. Protein sequence: CASSYSSGLDQPQHF.

CDR3 amino acids: CAISEGHAGNTIYF. CDR3 in DNA: TGTGCCATCAGTGAGGGACACGCTGGAAACACCATATATTTT. The chain couples TRBV10-3 to TRBJ1-3; D might be TRBD1 (5 bases). V lost 2 bases and J 2 bases, leaving 7 bases between the germline ends. Germline CDR1 and CDR2: ENHRY and SYGVKD. The length of the CDR3 is 14 residues.